This T cell receptor (beta chain) derives from a study of beta chain features in type 1 diabetes. Study-level background: Cell yields, gender and age were comparable in patients and healthy donors.

Investigators reverse transcribed all isolated RNA, so they sequenced expressed TCRB transcripts. Sequenced by immunoSEQ multiplex PCR; TCRdb stores in-frame clones only, minus some. The table records under 300,000 clones, around 13% of them present only once. As to this clone: Its antigen is still unknown.

Study outcomes and limitations: Naive, central memory and Treg TCRB repertoires seemed to resemble each other more closely in patients than they did in healthy donors. Shortening of TCRB CDR3s, moderate but significant, appeared in all four CD4+ subsets of Type 1 diabetes patients.

The specimen was naive CD4+ T cells from blood. The origin of this receptor is a man aged 25 to 40 with type 1 diabetes.

The CDR3 DNA reads as TGCAGCGTCCTTACTAGCGGAGGGAACACCGGGGAGCTGTTTTTT. This codes for CSVLTSGGNTGELFF. The rearrangement links TRBV29-1 to TRBJ2-2; 8 bases agree with TRBD2. Germline-derived CDR1 and CDR2 are SQVTM and ANQGSEA. The CDR3 has 15 residues. Trimming removed 6 bases from V and 1 base from J; junction bases left unmatched: 7.